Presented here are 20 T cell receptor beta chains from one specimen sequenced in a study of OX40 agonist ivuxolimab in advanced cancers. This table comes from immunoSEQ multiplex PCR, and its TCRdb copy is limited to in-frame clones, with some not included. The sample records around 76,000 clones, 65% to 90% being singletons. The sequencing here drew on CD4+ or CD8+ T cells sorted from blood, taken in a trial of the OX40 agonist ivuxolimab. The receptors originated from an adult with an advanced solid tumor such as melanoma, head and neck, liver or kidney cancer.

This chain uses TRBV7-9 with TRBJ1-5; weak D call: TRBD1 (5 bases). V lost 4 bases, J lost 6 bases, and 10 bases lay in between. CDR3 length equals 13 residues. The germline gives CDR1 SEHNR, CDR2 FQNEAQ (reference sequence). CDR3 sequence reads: CASSSVTGQPQHF. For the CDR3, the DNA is TGTGCCAGCAGCTCAGTCACAGGTCAGCCCCAGCATTTT.

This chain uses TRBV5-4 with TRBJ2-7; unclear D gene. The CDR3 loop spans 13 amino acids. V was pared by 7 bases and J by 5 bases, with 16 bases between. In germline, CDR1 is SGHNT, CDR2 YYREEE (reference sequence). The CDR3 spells CASSRFSIHEQYF. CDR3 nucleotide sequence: TGTGCCAGCTCGCGGTTTAGCATCCACGAGCAGTACTTC.

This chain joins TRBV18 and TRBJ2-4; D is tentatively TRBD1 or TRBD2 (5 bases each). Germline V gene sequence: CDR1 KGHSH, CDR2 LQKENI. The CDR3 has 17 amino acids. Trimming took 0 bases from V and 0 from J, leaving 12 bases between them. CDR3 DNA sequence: TGTGCCAGCTCACCACCCCCATTGGGGGAAGCCAAAAACATTCAGTACTTC. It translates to CASSPPPLGEAKNIQYF.

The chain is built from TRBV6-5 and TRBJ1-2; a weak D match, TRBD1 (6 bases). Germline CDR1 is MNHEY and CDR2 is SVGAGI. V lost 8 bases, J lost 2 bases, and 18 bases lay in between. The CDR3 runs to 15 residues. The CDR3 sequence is CASVPFGQRNYGYTF. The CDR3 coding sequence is TGTGCCAGCGTCCCCTTTGGACAGCGGAACTATGGCTACACCTTC.

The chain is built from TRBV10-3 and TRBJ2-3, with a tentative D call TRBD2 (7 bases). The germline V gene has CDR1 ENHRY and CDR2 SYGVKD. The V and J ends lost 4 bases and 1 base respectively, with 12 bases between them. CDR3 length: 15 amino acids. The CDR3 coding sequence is TGTGCCATCAGTGGGGGGCGGGGGCGCACAGATACGCAGTATTTT. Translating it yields CAISGGRGRTDTQYF.

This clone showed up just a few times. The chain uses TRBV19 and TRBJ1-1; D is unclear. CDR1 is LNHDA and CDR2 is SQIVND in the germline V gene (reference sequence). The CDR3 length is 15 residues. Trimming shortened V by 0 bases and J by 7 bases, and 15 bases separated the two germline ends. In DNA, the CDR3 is TGTGCCAGTAGTATAGAGAAGGGTTTGAGGATTGAAGCTTTCTTT. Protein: CASSIEKGLRIEAFF.

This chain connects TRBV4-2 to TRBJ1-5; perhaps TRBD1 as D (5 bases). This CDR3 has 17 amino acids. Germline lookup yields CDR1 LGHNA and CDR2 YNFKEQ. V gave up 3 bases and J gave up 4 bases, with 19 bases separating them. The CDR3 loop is CASSQATNGRGNQPQHF. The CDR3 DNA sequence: TGTGCCAGCAGCCAGGCAACCAATGGGCGGGGGAATCAGCCCCAGCATTTT.

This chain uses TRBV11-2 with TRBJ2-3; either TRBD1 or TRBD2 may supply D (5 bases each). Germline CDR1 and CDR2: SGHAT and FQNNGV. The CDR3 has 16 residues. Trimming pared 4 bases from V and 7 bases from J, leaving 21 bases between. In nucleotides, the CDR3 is TGTGCCAGCAGCTCCCGCGCTCGGGACCGTCCATATACGCAGTATTTT. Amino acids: CASSSRARDRPYTQYF.

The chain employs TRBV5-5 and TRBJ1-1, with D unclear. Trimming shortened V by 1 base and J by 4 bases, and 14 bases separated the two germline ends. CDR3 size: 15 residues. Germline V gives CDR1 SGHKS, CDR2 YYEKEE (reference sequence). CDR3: CASSLIGRGITEAFF. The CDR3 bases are TGTGCCAGCAGCTTGATAGGGCGAGGGATCACTGAAGCTTTCTTT.

The CDR3: CAWGRTGFIYGYTF. CDR3 in DNA: TGTGCCTGGGGAAGGACAGGGTTTATCTATGGCTACACCTTC. The rearrangement links TRBV30 to TRBJ1-2, with 8 positions matching TRBD1. With 5 bases clipped from V and 4 bases from J, the junction kept 9 bases outside the gene matches. This CDR3 spans 14 amino acids. Germline assignment: CDR1 GTSNPN and CDR2 SVGIG (reference sequence).

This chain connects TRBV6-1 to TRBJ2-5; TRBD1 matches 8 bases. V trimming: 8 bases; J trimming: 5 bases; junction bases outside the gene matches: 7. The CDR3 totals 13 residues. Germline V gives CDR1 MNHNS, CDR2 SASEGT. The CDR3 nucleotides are TGTGCCAGCTTTCAGGGGGCCGGGGAGACCCAGTACTTC. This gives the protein CASFQGAGETQYF.

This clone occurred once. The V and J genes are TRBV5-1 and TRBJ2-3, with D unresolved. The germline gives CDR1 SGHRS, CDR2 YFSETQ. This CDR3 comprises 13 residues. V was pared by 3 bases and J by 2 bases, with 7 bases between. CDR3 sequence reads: CASSSMNTDTQYF. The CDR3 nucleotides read TGCGCCAGCAGCTCAATGAACACAGATACGCAGTATTTT.

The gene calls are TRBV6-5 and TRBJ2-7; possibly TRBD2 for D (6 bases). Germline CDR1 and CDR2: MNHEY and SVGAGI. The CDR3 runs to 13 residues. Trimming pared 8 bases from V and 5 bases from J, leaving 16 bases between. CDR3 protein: CASAPTRRDEQYF. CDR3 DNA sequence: TGTGCCAGCGCCCCGACTAGGAGGGACGAGCAGTACTTC.

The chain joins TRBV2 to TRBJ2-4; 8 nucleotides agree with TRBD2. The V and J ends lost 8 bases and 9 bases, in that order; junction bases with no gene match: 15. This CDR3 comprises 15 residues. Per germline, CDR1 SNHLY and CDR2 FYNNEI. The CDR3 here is CASRRGGRTRGIQYF. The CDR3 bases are TGTGCCAGCCGACGCGGGGGGCGGACTAGGGGCATTCAGTACTTC.

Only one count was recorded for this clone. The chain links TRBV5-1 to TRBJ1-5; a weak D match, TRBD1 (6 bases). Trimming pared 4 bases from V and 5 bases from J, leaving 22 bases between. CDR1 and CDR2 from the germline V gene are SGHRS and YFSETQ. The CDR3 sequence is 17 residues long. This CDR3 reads CASSLTGTGGVDQPQHF. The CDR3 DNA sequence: TGCGCCAGCAGCCTTACAGGGACCGGGGGGGTTGATCAGCCCCAGCATTTT.

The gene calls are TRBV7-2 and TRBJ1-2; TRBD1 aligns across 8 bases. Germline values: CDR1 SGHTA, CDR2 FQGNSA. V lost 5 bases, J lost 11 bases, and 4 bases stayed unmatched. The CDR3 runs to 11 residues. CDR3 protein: CASSPDRVYTF. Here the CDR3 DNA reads TGTGCCAGCAGCCCGGACAGGGTGTACACCTTC.

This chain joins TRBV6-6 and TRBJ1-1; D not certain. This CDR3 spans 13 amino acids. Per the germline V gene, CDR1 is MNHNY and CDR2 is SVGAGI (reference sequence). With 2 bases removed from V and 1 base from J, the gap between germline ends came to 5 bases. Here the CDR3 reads CASSYGGNTEAFF. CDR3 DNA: TGTGCCAGCAGTTACGGCGGGAACACTGAAGCTTTCTTT.

As DNA, the CDR3 is TGTGCCAGCAGCGAAAGGGGATTTGGAAACACCATATATTTT. Its protein product is CASSERGFGNTIYF. The chain couples TRBV2 to TRBJ1-3; weak D call: TRBD1 (5 bases). V was trimmed by 6 bases and J by 3 bases, leaving 12 bases between them. There are 14 residues in the CDR3. Per germline, CDR1 SNHLY and CDR2 FYNNEI.

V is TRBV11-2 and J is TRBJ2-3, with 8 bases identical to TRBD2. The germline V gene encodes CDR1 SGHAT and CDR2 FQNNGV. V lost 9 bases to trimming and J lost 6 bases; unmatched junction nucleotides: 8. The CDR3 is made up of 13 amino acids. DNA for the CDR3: TGTGCCAGTAAACCGGGACTAGGGGATACGCAGTATTTT. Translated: CASKPGLGDTQYF.

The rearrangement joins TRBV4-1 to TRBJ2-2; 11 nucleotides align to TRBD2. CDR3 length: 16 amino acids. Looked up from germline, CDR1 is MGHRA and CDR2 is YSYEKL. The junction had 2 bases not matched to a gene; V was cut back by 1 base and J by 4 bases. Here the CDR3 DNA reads TGCGCCAGCAGCCAAGGGCTAGCGGGGGGCACCGGGGAGCTGTTTTTT. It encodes CASSQGLAGGTGELFF.